A selection of T cell receptor beta chains follows, all from one sample in a study of CXCR3-negative and CXCR3-positive naive CD8 T cells. Reprocessing the 5' RACE reads, TCRdb reports a single entry for every CDR3 protein and omits DNA. The sample features around 81,000 distinct CDR3 sequences, with roughly 1.5% in its top ten. The specimen sequenced was naive CXCR3- CD8+ T cells from blood. The receptors originated from a human donor in good health. Some clones in this sample may be carry-over from other donors' samples. The CDR3 runs from the conserved cysteine through the conserved F or W.

>TRBV10-3|TRBJ2-1
CAISGRGEQFF
>TRBV29-1|TRBJ1-1
CSARTTPAGGSEAFF
>TRBV28|TRBJ2-7
CASMKSGDYEQYF
>TRBV28|TRBJ2-5
CASSHASGGETQYF
>TRBV29-1|TRBJ2-3
CSAGQVNTDTQYF
>TRBV15|TRBJ1-5
CATQQRNAPQPQHF
>TRBV9|TRBJ1-1
CASSVVSNAGVSTEAFF
>TRBV3-1|TRBJ2-7
CASSQGTGTSGPYEQYF
>TRBV4-1|TRBJ2-3
CASSQEASADTQYF
>TRBV5-1|TRBJ2-1
CASSSVAASGSNEQFF
>TRBV7-9|TRBJ2-7
CASSSSAAGQHYEQYF